This T cell receptor beta chain was obtained from a study of OX40 agonist ivuxolimab in advanced cancers. Study at large: Of the participants, around 43% had some prior anti-PD-1, anti-PD-L1 or anti-CTLA-4 therapy, which was allowed. Notes on the study in general: Partial responders at 0.1-3.0 mg/kg showed near-lowest clonal expansion. In a subset of nonresponders, normalized T-cell clonal expansion was also low.

V was pared by 4 bases and J by 8 bases, with 17 bases between. The V gene's germline CDR1 is MNHNS and CDR2 SASEGT. This CDR3 spans 14 amino acids. Here immunoSEQ multiplex PCR was the method, and the copy in TCRdb shows in-frame clones only, minus some. The data show tens of thousands of clones, around four fifths seen once. The timepoints at which blood was sampled were baseline, cycle 4 day 1, and cycle 7 day 1. As to this clone: Its specificity is unknown.

The sample here was CD4+ or CD8+ T cells sorted from blood, taken in a trial of the OX40 agonist ivuxolimab. The source is an adult with an advanced solid tumor such as melanoma, head and neck, liver or kidney cancer. The chain carries TRBV6-1 and TRBJ1-2; D is perhaps TRBD1 (6 bases). CDR3 loop: CASSVTGTQSGYTF. The CDR3, as DNA: TGTGCCAGCAGTGTAACCGGGACACAGTCAGGCTACACCTTC.